This is a list of T cell receptor beta chains from one sample in a study of control samples from healthy donors and cancer patients. Produced via immunoSEQ multiplex PCR; TCRdb's table is partial and in-frame only. The table records 75,000 to 95,000 clones, about 88% of them present only once. The sequenced sample was PBMCs. The receptor set was obtained from a man between 65 and 80 years old with lung cancer. The CDR3 runs from the conserved cysteine through the conserved F or W. Fields, in order: D gene, V gene, J gene, clone size, CDR3 DNA, CDR3 protein. A D gene is named only where the DNA matches it firmly. Some rows have no size entry. The others give once, few or many, or a class for an expanded clone.

D: TRBD1
V: TRBV9
J: TRBJ1-3
size: .
DNA: TGTGCCAGCAGCCCCCGACAGGGTTCGGGAAACACCATATATTTT
CDR3: CASSPRQGSGNTIYF

D: .
V: TRBV19
J: TRBJ1-4
size: .
DNA: TGTGCCAGTAGTATAAGGCGGATAAATGAAAAACTGTTTTTT
CDR3: CASSIRRINEKLFF

D: .
V: TRBV7-2
J: TRBJ2-1
size: .
DNA: TGTGCCAGCAGCTTAGTTGGGGCCAATGAGCAGTTCTTC
CDR3: CASSLVGANEQFF

D: TRBD1
V: TRBV30
J: TRBJ2-5
size: .
DNA: TGTGCCTGGAGTGTTAGGGGCAGGGGGCAAGAGACCCAGTACTTC
CDR3: CAWSVRGRGQETQYF

D: .
V: TRBV21-1
J: TRBJ1-5
size: once
DNA: TGTGCCAGCAGCCCCGGAACCGGGACAGGGTCCCCCAATCAGCCCCAGCATTTT
CDR3: CASSPGTGTGSPNQPQHF

D: TRBD1
V: TRBV3-1/TRBV3-2
J: TRBJ1-2
size: few
DNA: TGTGCCAGCAGCCAAGAATCCAGGGGGTGGAAGGGCTACACCTTC
CDR3: CASSQESRGWKGYTF

D: .
V: TRBV6-4
J: TRBJ2-7
size: once
DNA: TGTGCCAGCAGCAGGGGGAGGGCTACCTACGAGCAGTACTTC
CDR3: CASSRGRATYEQYF

D: TRBD1
V: TRBV19
J: TRBJ1-2
size: once
DNA: TGTGCCAGTACCAGGACAGGGGAATATGGCTACACCTTC
CDR3: CASTRTGEYGYTF

D: .
V: TRBV5-1
J: TRBJ2-3
size: once
DNA: TGCGCCAGCAGCCAACAGACCAGCACAGATACGCAGTATTTT
CDR3: CASSQQTSTDTQYF

D: .
V: TRBV19
J: TRBJ1-5
size: .
DNA: TGTGCCAGTAGATCCCTACACAAGACGGACCAGCCCCAGCATTTT
CDR3: CASRSLHKTDQPQHF

D: .
V: TRBV9
J: TRBJ1-1
size: .
DNA: TGTGCCAGCAGCCCATCGGGGGGTATCACTGAAGCTTTCTTT
CDR3: CASSPSGGITEAFF

D: TRBD1
V: TRBV5-4
J: TRBJ1-2
size: .
DNA: TGTGCCAGCAGCGCAGGGGGCGGCTACACCTTC
CDR3: CASSAGGGYTF

D: TRBD1
V: TRBV5-1
J: TRBJ2-1
size: .
DNA: TGCGCCAGCAGCCGAAGACAGGGGGTGAAGGATGAGCAGTTCTTC
CDR3: CASSRRQGVKDEQFF

D: TRBD1
V: TRBV7-8
J: TRBJ1-3
size: once
DNA: TGTGCCAGCAGCTTCTACAGGGGTATCTCTGGAAACACCATATATTTT
CDR3: CASSFYRGISGNTIYF

D: .
V: TRBV3-1/TRBV3-2
J: TRBJ2-7
size: .
DNA: TGTGCCAGCAGCCAAGTGGGCGGGTTACTCTACGAGCAGTACTTC
CDR3: CASSQVGGLLYEQYF

D: .
V: TRBV9
J: TRBJ1-6
size: .
DNA: TGTGCCAGCAGCGTAGGGCGGGATAATTCACCCCTCCACTTT
CDR3: CASSVGRDNSPLHF

D: TRBD1
V: TRBV9
J: TRBJ2-1
size: .
DNA: TGTGCCAGCAGCAGCCGGGACAGCTCCTACAATGAGCAGTTCTTC
CDR3: CASSSRDSSYNEQFF

D: TRBD2
V: TRBV24-1
J: TRBJ2-3
size: few
DNA: TGTGCCACCAGTGATTACACTAGCGGTACAGATACGCAGTATTTT
CDR3: CATSDYTSGTDTQYF

D: TRBD1
V: TRBV3-1/TRBV3-2
J: TRBJ1-5
size: .
DNA: TGTGCCAGCAGCCTCGACGGGACAGGGAGCCAGCCCCAGCATTTT
CDR3: CASSLDGTGSQPQHF

D: .
V: TRBV5-4
J: TRBJ2-3
size: .
DNA: TGTGCCAGCAGCTTGGAAAGATCTGCAGATACGCAGTATTTT
CDR3: CASSLERSADTQYF

D: TRBD1
V: TRBV12-3/TRBV12-4
J: TRBJ1-2
size: .
DNA: TGTGCCAGCAGTCGGACAGGGGAGGATGGCTACACCTTC
CDR3: CASSRTGEDGYTF

D: .
V: TRBV6-1
J: TRBJ2-2
size: .
DNA: TGTGCCACACAAAGGGGGAGCGCGAACACCGGGGAGCTGTTTTTT
CDR3: CATQRGSANTGELFF

D: .
V: TRBV18
J: TRBJ1-4
size: .
DNA: TGCGCCGGCCAAGGGGCCGCTAATGAAAAACTGTTTTTT
CDR3: CAGQGAANEKLFF

D: .
V: TRBV15
J: TRBJ1-1
size: .
DNA: TGTGCCACCAGCTTAAAGGGGACAACTAACACTGAAGCTTTCTTT
CDR3: CATSLKGTTNTEAFF

D: TRBD1
V: TRBV5-8
J: TRBJ1-5
size: many
DNA: TGTGCCAGCAGCTTGCCAGGACAGGGGAATCAGCCCCAGCATTTT
CDR3: CASSLPGQGNQPQHF

D: .
V: TRBV4-3
J: TRBJ1-4
size: .
DNA: TGCGCCAGCAGCCAAGATCTAGGTTCTGCAACTAATGAAAAACTGTTTTTT
CDR3: CASSQDLGSATNEKLFF

D: TRBD1
V: TRBV2
J: TRBJ2-7
size: .
DNA: TGTGCCAGCAGATGGACAGGGGGCGATTACGAGCAGTACTTC
CDR3: CASRWTGGDYEQYF

D: .
V: TRBV19
J: TRBJ2-2
size: .
DNA: TGTGCCAGTAGTATAGCGACACCCACCGGGGAGCTGTTTTTT
CDR3: CASSIATPTGELFF

D: .
V: TRBV12-3/TRBV12-4
J: TRBJ2-1
size: .
DNA: TGTGCCAGCAGTTTATTTGGGGATGAGCAGTTCTTC
CDR3: CASSLFGDEQFF

D: .
V: TRBV6-2/TRBV6-3
J: TRBJ2-3
size: once
DNA: TGTGCCAGCAGCTACTCAGGACGCACAGATACGCAGTATTTT
CDR3: CASSYSGRTDTQYF

D: .
V: TRBV6-2/TRBV6-3
J: TRBJ1-2
size: .
DNA: TGTGCCAGCAGTTCCCGCGGGTTTGATGGCTACACCTTC
CDR3: CASSSRGFDGYTF

D: .
V: TRBV7-6
J: TRBJ2-5
size: .
DNA: TGTGCCAGCAGCTTGAGGGAGAGAGAGACCCAGTACTTC
CDR3: CASSLRERETQYF

D: .
V: TRBV11-2
J: TRBJ1-4
size: .
DNA: TGTGCCAGCAGCTTGACCGGCGCGCAAGGTGAAAAACTGTTTTTT
CDR3: CASSLTGAQGEKLFF

D: TRBD1
V: TRBV7-3
J: TRBJ2-1
size: .
DNA: TGTGCCAGCAGCTCGACCGGACAGGGCGAGCAGTTCTTC
CDR3: CASSSTGQGEQFF

D: TRBD1
V: TRBV2
J: TRBJ2-4
size: once
DNA: TGTGCCAGCAGCCCCCGGACAGGTGTGGCCAAAAACATTCAGTACTTC
CDR3: CASSPRTGVAKNIQYF

D: TRBD2
V: TRBV19
J: TRBJ2-3
size: .
DNA: TGTGCCAGTAGCGGGGGGTATGATACGCAGTATTTT
CDR3: CASSGGYDTQYF

D: .
V: TRBV7-6
J: TRBJ2-5
size: .
DNA: TGTGCCAGCAGCTTACGGCTAGCAGTGGGCCAAGAGACCCAGTACTTC
CDR3: CASSLRLAVGQETQYF

D: .
V: TRBV7-2
J: TRBJ1-1
size: few
DNA: TGTGCCAGCAGCCCCCAGGGTAGGAACACTGAAGCTTTCTTT
CDR3: CASSPQGRNTEAFF

D: .
V: TRBV7-9
J: TRBJ1-3
size: .
DNA: TGTGCCAGCAGTCTTGTGACAGGCGTCTCTGGAAACACCATATATTTT
CDR3: CASSLVTGVSGNTIYF

D: TRBD1
V: TRBV11-2
J: TRBJ2-4
size: .
DNA: TGTGCCAGCAGGAGACAGGGTATAAATAAAAACATTCAGTACTTC
CDR3: CASRRQGINKNIQYF

D: .
V: TRBV7-9
J: TRBJ2-7
size: few
DNA: TGTGCCAGCAGCTTAGGCGGGGAATACGAGCAGTACTTC
CDR3: CASSLGGEYEQYF

D: .
V: TRBV7-2
J: TRBJ2-7
size: .
DNA: TGTGCCAGCAGCCCAGAGGGCAACTCCTACGAGCAGTACTTC
CDR3: CASSPEGNSYEQYF

D: TRBD1
V: TRBV27
J: TRBJ1-1
size: .
DNA: TGTGCCAGCCGCCAGACACAGGGGGCGAAAGCTTTCTTT
CDR3: CASRQTQGAKAFF

D: TRBD1
V: TRBV10-2
J: TRBJ2-3
size: .
DNA: TGCGCCAGCAGTGAGTCCCCGATGGGGACAGGGTTGACAGATACGCAGTATTTT
CDR3: CASSESPMGTGLTDTQYF